This entry is about one T cell receptor (beta chain). Its antigen is currently not known. No much larger clonotype is one base removed from it; base qualities were not supplied. The sample's time point, from its label and the paper: blood 2 weeks post-SBRT. The treatment or condition label of this sample denotes: 15 Gy SBRT to primary tumor, nephrectomy 4 weeks later. To follow tumor-enriched clonotypes, peripheral blood was collected serially from radiation-treated patients at baseline and again at 2 weeks and 4 weeks after SBRT. Every patient's renal cell carcinoma showed clear cell pathology. The QIAamp DNA Blood Mini Kit (Qiagen) was used to prepare genomic DNA for TCR sequencing. The analyses included only samples that passed all quality control checks. The source of the sample is a study of radiation and T cells in renal cell carcinoma (dated by TCRdb to 2018 to 2020). Study-level background: The samples were drawn from a clinical trial, where primary renal cell carcinomas were treated with 15 Gy of stereotactic body radiation therapy and then removed by nephrectomy 4 weeks afterward. TCR beta sequencing covered roughly 53 samples in total, comprising roughly 25 tumors and about 27 peripheral blood samples. A total of about 3.8 million unique CDR3 nucleotide sequences, encoding more than 2 million unique CDR3 amino acid sequences, were found across all 55 or so samples.

The germline V gene yields SNHLY for CDR1 and FYNNEI for CDR2. The CDR3 contains 14 residues, cysteine and phenylalanine counted. Only the CDR3 DNA stays, 42 bases, in frame from base 1. V is reduced by 5 bases and J by 5 bases, leaving a spacing of 13 bases between them. TCR beta libraries were generated from genomic DNA with the immunoSEQ kit, following the manufacturer's recommendations. For library preparation, a first multiplex PCR was performed with proprietary primers, followed by a second PCR in which unique barcodes were added, and bead cleanups were performed after each round. A positive control reaction and a negative control reaction, both provided in the kit, were run with every batch of samples. The final libraries were assessed on an Agilent 4200 TapeStation D1000 ScreenTape, pooled by volume, and quantified by qPCR. An Illumina NextSeq500 fitted with a MidOutput 150-cycle cartridge performed the sequencing, running 156 Read1 cycles and 15 Index1 cycles with the kit's custom primers. The pooled library was loaded at 0.95 to 1 pM, with a roughly 18% PhiX control spiked in. On the study's bioinformatics: The vendor-processed data were analyzed in R, and a clonotype was defined as all T cells that share the same CDR3 nucleotide sequence. In the clone abundance analyses, frequencies in each sample were normalized to that sample's 10,000 most abundant clones. Public T cell clones, which averaged fewer than five per sample, were removed prior to analysis. Tumor-enriched and baseline blood-enriched clonotypes were defined by at least a 32-fold difference in abundance between compartments. A beta-binomial differential abundance model was used to identify clonotypes that were expanded or contracted between blood time points. Tumor-blood repertoire similarity was measured with the Baroni-Urbani and Buser coefficient, and groups were compared using two-tailed Wilcoxon tests in R. In TCRdb, the immuneACCESS table is reduced to in-frame sequences with V and J assigned. These tables do not hold every clone; where another copy was compared, an unresolved V gene accounts for under half, and the others remain unexplained. The DNA gave D and trimming, while V, J and clone size come from that table. This sample gives tens of thousands of clones in total; about 84% of them show up just once. Roughly a third of the sample rests with the top ten.

The paper's findings and limits, for the study overall: In blood, the top tumor clonotypes increased between baseline and 2 weeks post-radiation and then shrank by 4 weeks, which suggests that tumor-resident clones expanded only transiently. Because the trial had a single-armed design, the trial could not examine how radiation dose or scheduling affected the TCR repertoire. Tracking of blood repertoire dynamics stopped at approximately four weeks after treatment, with no follow-up past that point. Because pretreatment tumor biopsies were not available, the study could not determine whether clonotypes were already present within the tumor at baseline.

The receptor comes from a man between 60 and 70 years old with renal cell carcinoma. The specimen comprised blood, sampled from a patient whose treatment included radiotherapy and nephrectomy. Recombination linked TRBV2 to TRBJ1-5, with no D gene named confidently. The CDR3: CASSLDRADQPQHF. The DNA reads as follows: TGTGCCAGCAGTCTCGACCGGGCAGATCAGCCCCAGCATTTT.